This T cell receptor (beta chain) was observed in a study of blood T cell repertoires in COVID-19. Study-wide background: Samples taken during acute and convalescent COVID-19 were collected in the United States, Italy and Spain. The analysed material was cDNA or gDNA that came from T cells, B-cell-depleted T cells, or PBMCs.

Germline values: CDR1 SGHNT, CDR2 YENEEA. V lost 5 bases and J lost 3; bases outside the gene matches: 8. The CDR3 consists of 15 residues. This clone was seen once. In the original processing: How many nucleated cells were present was estimated from reference gene primer amplification. This table comes from immunoSEQ multiplex PCR, and its TCRdb copy is limited to in-frame clones, with some not included. The V and J calls and clone size are taken from that table; D and trimming were inferred from the DNA. The repertoire consists of about 100,000 clones, with 90% occurring once and the leading ten covering just over 5%.

Sequencing used peripheral blood. This TCR was sampled from a man over 45 with acute or convalescent COVID-19. The chain carries TRBV11-3 and TRBJ2-7, with TRBD2 matching 9 bases. The DNA of the CDR3 is TGTGCCAGCAGCCCCCCGGGGACTAGCTACTACGAGCAGTACTTC. Protein sequence: CASSPPGTSYYEQYF.